The 18 T cell receptor beta chains below were found in one sample sequenced in a study of blood T cells in healthy people across ages. Next came a second PCR, run for about 6 to 12 cycles, which used a sample-barcoded 5' primer along with a J-beta primer mix. TCRdb itself ran the 5' RACE reads through MiXCR, one entry per CDR3 protein. The sample has 1,800,000 or so distinct CDR3 sequences; approximately 39% are singletons. Input material: blood. The source of these receptors is a human donor in good health.

This clonotype was counted only a few times. Written as DNA, the CDR3 is TGTGCCAGCAGTGCCCGGACAGGCGTCGGGCATGAGCAGTTCTTC. Its translation: CASSARTGVGHEQFF. The chain is built from TRBV6-4 and TRBJ2-1; 7 bases align to TRBD1. The J segment lost 8 bases and the V segment lost 4 bases, leaving 11 bases of the junction unmatched. This CDR3 region has 15 residues. CDR1 MRHNA and CDR2 SNTAGT come from the germline V gene.

This clonotype was observed a few times. As DNA, the CDR3 is TGTGCCAGCAGCCGGGACAGGAATAGGGGGGAAGCTTTCTTT. Its protein is CASSRDRNRGEAFF. The genes are TRBV7-2 and TRBJ1-1; 8 bases align to TRBD1. This CDR3 spans 14 amino acids. J lost 8 bases, V lost 5 bases, and 10 bases had no gene match. In germline, CDR1 is SGHTA, CDR2 FQGNSA.

The chain combines TRBV5-1 with TRBJ1-5; TRBD1 might be the D (6 bases). Trimming cost V 4 bases and J 2 bases, with 13 bases left between them. The CDR3 sequence is 15 residues long. CDR1 is SGHRS and CDR2 is YFSETQ in the germline V gene. The CDR3 DNA sequence: TGCGCCAGCAGCCGGGAGGGGGACGGCAATCAGCCCCAGCATTTT. It yields the protein CASSREGDGNQPQHF.

Only a few counts were recorded for this clonotype. The CDR3 reads CASSSRGWGNYGYTF. In nucleotides, the CDR3 is TGTGCCAGCAGCTCCCGGGGTTGGGGGAACTATGGCTACACCTTC. This chain links TRBV13 with TRBJ1-2, with D possibly being TRBD1 (5 bases). This CDR3 comprises 15 residues. The germline V and J ends were trimmed by 4 bases and 2 bases, with 14 bases remaining between them. Germline CDR1 and CDR2: PRHDT and FYEKMQ (reference sequence).

This clonotype was detected a few times. The genes are TRBV5-1 and TRBJ1-2, with TRBD1 matching over 7 bases. With V trimmed by 1 base and J by 7 bases, 10 bases remained unmatched. Germline V gene data show CDR1 as SGHRS and CDR2 as YFSETQ. There are 15 residues in the CDR3. The CDR3 loop is CASSLSYEGASGYTF. The DNA of the CDR3 is TGCGCCAGCAGCTTGTCTTATGAGGGGGCAAGTGGCTACACCTTC. Complete variable domain (other parts from reference TRBV5-1 and TRBJ1-2): KAGVTQTPRYLIKTRGQQVTLSCSPISGHRSVSWYQQTPGQGLQFLFEYFSETQRNKGNFPGRFSGRQFSNSRSEMNVSTLELGDSALYLCASSLSYEGASGYTFGSGTRLTVV.

This chain joins TRBV2 and TRBJ1-1, with D unclear. V dropped 7 bases and J dropped 0 bases, with 6 bases sitting between them. Germline V gives CDR1 SNHLY, CDR2 FYNNEI. This CDR3 region has 12 residues. This CDR3 is CASIRMNTEAFF. CDR3 in DNA: TGTGCCAGCATTCGAATGAACACTGAAGCTTTCTTT.

This clonotype has more than one count but fewer than ten. The J gene is TRBJ2-7, the V gene TRBV4-2, with 10 bases fitting TRBD1. With 2 bases clipped from V and 7 bases from J, the junction kept 8 bases outside the gene matches. The CDR3 has 15 residues. Germline CDR1 is LGHNA and CDR2 is YNFKEQ. CDR3 sequence (DNA): TGTGCCAGCAGCCAAACCCAGACAGGGGGCTGGGAGCAGTACTTC. The encoded protein is CASSQTQTGGWEQYF.

The chain recombines TRBV7-2 with TRBJ1-4, with D possibly matching TRBD1 (5 bases). The V gene lost 0 bases and the J gene lost 8 bases, with 13 bases spanning the gap. The CDR3 consists of 15 residues. Looked up from germline, CDR1 is SGHTA and CDR2 is FQGNSA. In DNA form, the CDR3 reads TGTGCCAGCAGCTTAGCCGGGACTCCATGGGAAAAACTGTTTTTT. The encoded protein is CASSLAGTPWEKLFF. The whole variable domain, remainder taken from reference TRBV7-2 and TRBJ1-4, is GAGVSQSPSNKVTEKGKDVELRCDPISGHTALYWYRQSLGQGLEFLIYFQGNSAPDKSGLPSDRFSAERTGGSVSTLTIQRTQQEDSAVYLCASSLAGTPWEKLFFGSGTQLSVL.

This clonotype was seen more than once but under ten times. The chain combines TRBV12-3 or TRBV12-4 with TRBJ1-2, with D perhaps matching TRBD1 (5 bases). Trimming removed 9 bases at V and 8 bases at J, with 13 bases between. The CDR3 extends over 11 amino acids. The CDR3 DNA follows: TGTGCCAGTAGGGCCACAGGCGGCTACACCTTC. This encodes CASRATGGYTF.

The rearrangement joins TRBV6-2 or TRBV6-3 to TRBJ2-5; the match to TRBD2 covers 8 bases. This CDR3 region has 15 residues. CDR1 and CDR2 (germline): MNHEY, SVGEGT. Germline trimming cut 6 bases from V and 2 bases from J; bases unmatched to any gene: 8. CDR3 nucleotide sequence: TGTGCCAGCAGGACGGAACTAGCGGAGCAAGAGACCCAGTACTTC. This translates into CASRTELAEQETQYF.

The sample holds a few counts of this clonotype. A read error may account for a junction end that differs from germline. The J gene is TRBJ1-1, the V gene TRBV29-1; the D is unclear. The CDR3 has 12 residues. Germline CDR1 SQVTM, CDR2 ANQGSEA. The CDR3 nucleotides are TGCAGCGCTCACCATAGCGACACTGAGGCTTTCTTT. Its protein is CSAHHSDTEAFF. The variable domain in full, with the rest retrieved from reference TRBV29-1 and TRBJ1-1, is SAVISQKPSRDICQRGTSLTIQCQVDSQVTMMFWYRQQPGQSLTLIATANQGSEATYESGFVIDKFPISRPNLTFSTLTVSNMSPEDSSIYLCSAHHSDTEAFFGQGTRLTVV.

This clonotype has only a few counts. The V call is TRBV9, the J call TRBJ2-4; D might be TRBD2 (6 bases). Looked up from germline, CDR1 is SGDLS and CDR2 is YYNGEE. V was trimmed by 0 bases and J by 13 bases, leaving 20 bases between them. CDR3 length: 15 residues. The CDR3 is CASSVEQAFAGNQYF. The CDR3 DNA reads TGTGCCAGCAGCGTAGAACAGGCCTTCGCGGGGAACCAGTACTTC.

This clonotype was seen only a few times. This chain connects TRBV24-1 to TRBJ2-1; D gene uncertain. The CDR3 is 17 amino acids. The germline V gene encodes CDR1 KGHDR and CDR2 SFDVKD. The V gene lost 4 bases and the J gene lost 2 bases, with 17 bases spanning the gap. CDR3 loop: CATSETYNSRPYNEQFF. The CDR3 bases are TGTGCCACCAGTGAGACATACAACTCTCGACCCTACAATGAGCAGTTCTTC.

The CDR3 loop reads CASSLGAASAQYF. The CDR3 DNA sequence: TGTGCCAGCAGCTTAGGGGCGGCTAGCGCGCAGTATTTT. The genes are TRBV7-2 and TRBJ2-3; D perhaps matches TRBD2 (6 bases). CDR1 SGHTA and CDR2 FQGNSA come from the germline V gene. V lost 1 base, J lost 10 bases, and 12 bases lay in between. CDR3 length: 13 amino acids.

V gene TRBV2 combines with J gene TRBJ2-5; no clear D. CDR3 size: 15 residues. CDR1 is SNHLY, CDR2 FYNNEI, per germline. The germline V and J ends were trimmed by 2 bases and 5 bases, with 15 bases remaining between them. Here the CDR3 reads CASSETLRVFETQYF. CDR3 DNA sequence: TGTGCCAGCAGTGAAACCCTAAGGGTGTTCGAGACCCAGTACTTC.

V is TRBV7-2 and J is TRBJ2-3, with D possibly matching TRBD2 (5 bases). V was shortened by 4 bases and J by 8 bases, with 16 bases between the two germline ends. CDR3 length: 14 amino acids. CDR1 is SGHTA and CDR2 is FQGNSA in the germline V gene. This CDR3 reads CTSSSLRGSSTQYF. The CDR3 DNA is TGTACCAGCAGCTCACTTCGAGGGAGTAGTACGCAGTATTTT.

The chain is built from TRBV4-3 and TRBJ2-5; TRBD2 matches 15 bases. Germline CDR1 and CDR2: LGHNA and YSLEER. V shed 0 bases and J 2 bases; nucleotides not matched to a gene: 7. The CDR3 contains 19 residues. CDR3 residues: CASSQDYGGLAGGQETQYF. The CDR3 bases are TGCGCCAGCAGCCAAGATTACGGAGGACTAGCGGGGGGGCAAGAGACCCAGTACTTC.

The V gene is TRBV11-3, the J gene TRBJ2-7; D is undetermined. There are 12 residues in the CDR3. Trimming took off 2 bases at V and 8 bases at J, with 10 bases between the two ends. The germline V gene encodes CDR1 SGHNT and CDR2 YENEEA. The CDR3 sequence: CASSLRHGQQYF. CDR3 sequence (DNA): TGTGCCAGCAGCTTACGGCATGGGCAGCAGTACTTC.